This T cell receptor (beta chain) stems from a study of graft-versus-host responses after intestinal transplantation. The study's findings and limits: The study associated peak circulating GvH clone levels with early post-transplant HvG declines.

The CDR3 spans 13 residues. V lost 4 bases and J 4 bases, leaving 11 bases between the germline ends. The V gene's germline CDR1 is SQVTM and CDR2 ANQGSEA. Irradiated, violet-dye-labeled stimulators (approximately 200,000) were plated alongside approximately 200,000 CFSE-labeled responders. Clones were sequenced by immunoSEQ multiplex PCR, and TCRdb holds only the in-frame ones, with some missing. The data hold under 15,000 clones, with about 30% observed a single time. This sequence was found in a human patient who received an intestinal transplant. J is TRBJ2-1 and V is TRBV29-1, with D hard to call. This specimen consisted of alloreactive CD8+ T cells from a mixed lymphocyte reaction culture, obtained before intestinal transplant. The subset here: CFSE-low proliferating T cells sorted from roughly six-day pre-transplant mixed lymphocyte reaction (GvH or HvG direction). The chain's CDR3 is CSVAGVRYNEQFF. CDR3 sequence (DNA): TGCAGCGTTGCGGGTGTTCGGTACAATGAGCAGTTCTTC.